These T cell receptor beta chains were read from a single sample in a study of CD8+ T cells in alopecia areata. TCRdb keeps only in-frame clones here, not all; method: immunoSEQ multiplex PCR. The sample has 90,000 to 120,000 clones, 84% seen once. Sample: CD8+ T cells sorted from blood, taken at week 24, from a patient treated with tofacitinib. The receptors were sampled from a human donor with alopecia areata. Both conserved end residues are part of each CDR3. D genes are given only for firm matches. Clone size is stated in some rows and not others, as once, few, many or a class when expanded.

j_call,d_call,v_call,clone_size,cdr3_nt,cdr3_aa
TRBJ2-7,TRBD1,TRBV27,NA,TGTGCCAGCAGTTTTGGGCAGGGGGTGGGCGAGCAGTACTTC,CASSFGQGVGEQYF
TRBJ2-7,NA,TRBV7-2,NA,TGTGCCAGCAGCTCAACAGGGTACGGCGAGCAGTACTTC,CASSSTGYGEQYF
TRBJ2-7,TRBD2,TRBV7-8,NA,TGTGCCAGCAGTCCAGGGACTAGCGACGACGAGCAGTACTTC,CASSPGTSDDEQYF
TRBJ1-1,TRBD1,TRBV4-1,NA,TGCGCCAGCAGCCCGACACCTCTGACAGGGGTGAACACTGAAGCTTTCTTT,CASSPTPLTGVNTEAFF
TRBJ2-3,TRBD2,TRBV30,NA,TGTGCCTGGAGTGAGGGGAGGGGCACAGATACGCAGTATTTT,CAWSEGRGTDTQYF
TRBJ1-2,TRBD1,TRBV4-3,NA,TGCGCCAGCAGCGCCGGGACAGGGGGCCTGAACTATGGCTACACCTTC,CASSAGTGGLNYGYTF
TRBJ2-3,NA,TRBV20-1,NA,TGCAGTGCCTCGGCGAGGGATACGCAGTATTTT,CSASARDTQYF
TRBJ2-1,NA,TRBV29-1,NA,TGCAGCGTTGAAGGTGGGAGCTCCTACAATGAGCAGTTCTTC,CSVEGGSSYNEQFF
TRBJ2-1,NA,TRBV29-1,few,TGCAGCGTTGAGGGTCAGCCCTCTGGGCAGTTCTTC,CSVEGQPSGQFF
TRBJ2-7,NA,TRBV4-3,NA,TGCGCCAGCAGCCAAGATCGCCAGGGGCCCTACGAGCAGTACTTC,CASSQDRQGPYEQYF
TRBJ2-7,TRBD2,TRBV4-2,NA,TGTGCCAGCAGCCCTAACCCTGATTTAGCGGGGGGCGCCTACGAGCAGTACTTC,CASSPNPDLAGGAYEQYF
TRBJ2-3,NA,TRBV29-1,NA,TGCAGCGTTGTGTCAGGGTTAGATACGCAGTATTTT,CSVVSGLDTQYF
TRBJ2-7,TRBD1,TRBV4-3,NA,TGCGCCAGCAGCCAAGATCTGGGGACAGGGACCTACGAGCAGTACTTC,CASSQDLGTGTYEQYF
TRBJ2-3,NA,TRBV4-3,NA,TGCGCCAGCAGCCAAGATGGCCTGGGCTCCGGCTCAGATACGCAGTATTTT,CASSQDGLGSGSDTQYF
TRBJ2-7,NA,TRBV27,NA,TGTGCCAGCAGTTTCGGCCTGGGTAACTCCTACGAGCAGTACTTC,CASSFGLGNSYEQYF
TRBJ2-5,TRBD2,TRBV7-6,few,TGTGCCAGCAGCTTTGCGGGGGGCATTACGGAGACCCAGTACTTC,CASSFAGGITETQYF
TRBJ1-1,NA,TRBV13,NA,TGTGCCAGCAGCCATCAGGGGACTGAAGCTTTCTTT,CASSHQGTEAFF
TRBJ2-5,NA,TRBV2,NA,TGTGCCAGCAGTGAAGATCAGGGCGGCCCACAAGAGACCCAGTACTTC,CASSEDQGGPQETQYF
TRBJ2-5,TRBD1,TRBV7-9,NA,TGTGCCAGCAGCTCCTTCGACAGGGAGAAAGAGACCCAGTACTTC,CASSSFDREKETQYF
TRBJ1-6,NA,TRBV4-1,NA,TGCGCCAGCGGCCACGCGCGAGGGTCATGGAATTCACCCCTCCACTTT,CASGHARGSWNSPLHF
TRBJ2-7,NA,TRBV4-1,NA,TGCGCCAGCAGCCAAGAGGATTACGGACCGACAATCTACGAGCAGTACTTC,CASSQEDYGPTIYEQYF
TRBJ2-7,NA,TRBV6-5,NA,TGTGCCAGCAGTCCGGACAGATACGAGCAGTACTTC,CASSPDRYEQYF
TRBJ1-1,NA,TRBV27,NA,TGTGCCAGCAGCCTAACGGATGGCGACACTGAAGCTTTCTTT,CASSLTDGDTEAFF
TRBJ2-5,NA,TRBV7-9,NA,TGTGCCAGCAGCTTCCCAACCCAGTACCAAGAGACCCAGTACTTC,CASSFPTQYQETQYF
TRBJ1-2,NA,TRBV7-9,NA,TGTGCCAGCAGCTTAGAGTTCGCCAGATCTAACTATGGCTACACCTTC,CASSLEFARSNYGYTF
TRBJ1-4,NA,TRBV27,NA,TGTGCCAGCAGTTTAAATGGAAGGGAACTGTTTTTT,CASSLNGRELFF
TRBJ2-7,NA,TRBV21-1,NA,TGTGCCAGCAGCTCGAAGCTGACTAGCGGGGCCTACGAGCAGTACTTC,CASSSKLTSGAYEQYF
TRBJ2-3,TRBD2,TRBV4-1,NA,TGCGCCAGCAGCGGAGAGGCGGGGGGGCCGGGAGATACGCAGTATTTT,CASSGEAGGPGDTQYF
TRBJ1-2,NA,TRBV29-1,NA,TGCAGCGTTGACAGTGGACTGCTCTATGGCTACACCTTC,CSVDSGLLYGYTF
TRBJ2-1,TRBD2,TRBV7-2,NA,TGTGCCAGCAGCCTAAGACCGGGGGGGCTCGAAAATGAGCAGTTCTTC,CASSLRPGGLENEQFF
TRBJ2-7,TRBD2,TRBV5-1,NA,TGCGCCAGCAGCTTCCGGGGGGGCCACTACGAGCAGTACTTC,CASSFRGGHYEQYF
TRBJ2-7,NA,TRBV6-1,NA,TGTGCCAGCAGTGAAGTAAACATTGCCTCCTACGAGCAGTACTTC,CASSEVNIASYEQYF
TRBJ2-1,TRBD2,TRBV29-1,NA,TGCAGCGTTGCGGGTAGCGGGGGGTCAAACTACAATGAGCAGTTCTTC,CSVAGSGGSNYNEQFF
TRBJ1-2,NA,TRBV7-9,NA,TGTGCCAGCAGCTTAGGGGGCGCGGTGTATGGCTACACCTTC,CASSLGGAVYGYTF
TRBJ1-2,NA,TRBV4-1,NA,TGCGCCAGCAGCCCCCGGGGGGGAAGGATTGATGATGGCTACACCTTC,CASSPRGGRIDDGYTF
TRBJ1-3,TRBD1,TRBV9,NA,TGTGCCAGCAGCCCTAGATGGCAGGGGGGATCCTTGTCTGGAAACACCATATATTTT,CASSPRWQGGSLSGNTIYF
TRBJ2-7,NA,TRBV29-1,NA,TGCAGCGTTTTGACGGAACCCTACGAGCAGTACTTC,CSVLTEPYEQYF
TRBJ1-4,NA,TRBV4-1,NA,TGCGCCAGCAGCCAAGATTGGACGAACGAACTGTTTTTT,CASSQDWTNELFF
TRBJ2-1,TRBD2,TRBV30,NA,TGTGCCTGGGACCTTAGCGGGGGGGCGTATGAGCAGTTCTTC,CAWDLSGGAYEQFF
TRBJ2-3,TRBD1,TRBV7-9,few,TGTGCCAGCAGCACCTGGACAGGGATCACAGATACGCAGTATTTT,CASSTWTGITDTQYF
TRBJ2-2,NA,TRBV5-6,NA,TGTGCCAGCAGCGGGGAGGAGGGAGTCGACACCGGGGAGCTGTTTTTT,CASSGEEGVDTGELFF